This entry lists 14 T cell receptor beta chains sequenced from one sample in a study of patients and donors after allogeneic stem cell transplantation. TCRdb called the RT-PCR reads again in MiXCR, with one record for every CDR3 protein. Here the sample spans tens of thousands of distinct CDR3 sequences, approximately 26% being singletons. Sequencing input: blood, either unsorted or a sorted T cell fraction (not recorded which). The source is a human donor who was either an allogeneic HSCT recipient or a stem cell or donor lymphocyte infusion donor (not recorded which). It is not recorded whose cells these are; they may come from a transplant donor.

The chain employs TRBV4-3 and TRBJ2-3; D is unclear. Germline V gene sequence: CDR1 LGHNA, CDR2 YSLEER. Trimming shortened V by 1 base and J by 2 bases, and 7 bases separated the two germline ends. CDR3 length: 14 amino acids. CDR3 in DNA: TGCGCCAGCAGCCAAGCGCTGAACACAGATACGCAGTATTTT. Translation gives CASSQALNTDTQYF.

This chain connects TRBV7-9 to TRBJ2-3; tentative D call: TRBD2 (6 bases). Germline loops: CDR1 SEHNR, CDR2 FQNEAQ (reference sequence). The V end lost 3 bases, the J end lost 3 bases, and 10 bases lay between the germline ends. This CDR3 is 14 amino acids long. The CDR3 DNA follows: TGTGCCAGCAGCTTGGGACTTAAGACAGATACGCAGTATTTT. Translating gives CASSLGLKTDTQYF.

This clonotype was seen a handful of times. CDR3 bases: TGCGCCAGCAGCAGAGAACAGGGGGCGCCCGGTTCACCCCTCCACTTT. Protein product: CASSREQGAPGSPLHF. V and J are TRBV5-1 and TRBJ1-6; TRBD1 agrees at 9 bases. After removal of 4 bases from V and 9 bases from J, the junction contained 11 bases not matched to a gene. From germline, CDR1 is SGHRS and CDR2 YFSETQ. The CDR3 is made up of 16 amino acids.

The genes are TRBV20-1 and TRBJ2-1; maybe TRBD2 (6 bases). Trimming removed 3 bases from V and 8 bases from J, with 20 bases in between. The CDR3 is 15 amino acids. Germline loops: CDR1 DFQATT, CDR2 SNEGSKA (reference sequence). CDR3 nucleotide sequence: TGCAGTGCTAGCCCCTGGGACTTATCGTCGTATGAGCAGTTCTTC. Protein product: CSASPWDLSSYEQFF.

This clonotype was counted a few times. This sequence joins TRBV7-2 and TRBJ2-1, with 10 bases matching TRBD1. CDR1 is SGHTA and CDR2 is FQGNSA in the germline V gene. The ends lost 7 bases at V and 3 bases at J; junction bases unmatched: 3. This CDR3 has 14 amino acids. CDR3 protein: CASNDRGRYNEQFF. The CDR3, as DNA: TGTGCCAGCAACGACAGGGGGCGCTACAATGAGCAGTTCTTC.

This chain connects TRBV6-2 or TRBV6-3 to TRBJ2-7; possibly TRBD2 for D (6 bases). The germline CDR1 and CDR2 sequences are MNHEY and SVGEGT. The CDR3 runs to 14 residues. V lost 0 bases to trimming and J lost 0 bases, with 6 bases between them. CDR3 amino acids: CASSYSDYSYEQYF. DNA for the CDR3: TGTGCCAGCAGTTACTCGGACTACTCCTACGAGCAGTACTTC.

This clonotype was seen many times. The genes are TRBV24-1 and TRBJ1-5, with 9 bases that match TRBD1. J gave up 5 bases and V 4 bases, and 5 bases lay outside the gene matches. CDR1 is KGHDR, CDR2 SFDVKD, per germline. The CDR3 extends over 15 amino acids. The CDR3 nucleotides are TGTGCCACCAGTGAGTCGGGACAGGGAGATCAGCCCCAGCATTTT. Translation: CATSESGQGDQPQHF.

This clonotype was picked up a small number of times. CDR3 residues: CASSQDTLTQYF. The CDR3 region has the DNA TGCGCCAGCAGCCAAGATACCCTGACCCAGTACTTC. This chain uses TRBV4-3 with TRBJ2-5; D call uncertain. V was trimmed by 0 bases and J by 7 bases, leaving 6 bases between them. CDR1 is LGHNA, CDR2 YSLEER, per germline. The CDR3 runs 12 residues.

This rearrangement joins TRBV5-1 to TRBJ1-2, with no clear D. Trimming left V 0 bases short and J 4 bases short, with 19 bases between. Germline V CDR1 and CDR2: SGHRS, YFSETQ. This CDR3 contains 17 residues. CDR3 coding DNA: TGCGCCAGCAGCTTGGTCCCCATGTTAGAGGATCCCTATGGCTACACCTTC. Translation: CASSLVPMLEDPYGYTF.

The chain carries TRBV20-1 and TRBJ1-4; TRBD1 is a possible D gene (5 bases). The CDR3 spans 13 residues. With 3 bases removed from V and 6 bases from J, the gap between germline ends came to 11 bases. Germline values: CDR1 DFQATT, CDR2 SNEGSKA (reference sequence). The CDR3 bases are TGCAGTGCTAGTTCGGGAGGGGATGAAAAACTGTTTTTT. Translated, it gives CSASSGGDEKLFF.

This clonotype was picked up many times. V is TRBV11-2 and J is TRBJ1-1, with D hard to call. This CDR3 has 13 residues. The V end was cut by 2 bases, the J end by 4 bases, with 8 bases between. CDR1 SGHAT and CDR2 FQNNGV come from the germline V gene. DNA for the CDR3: TGTGCCAGCAGCTTAAGGGTTGGCACTGAAGCTTTCTTT. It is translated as CASSLRVGTEAFF.

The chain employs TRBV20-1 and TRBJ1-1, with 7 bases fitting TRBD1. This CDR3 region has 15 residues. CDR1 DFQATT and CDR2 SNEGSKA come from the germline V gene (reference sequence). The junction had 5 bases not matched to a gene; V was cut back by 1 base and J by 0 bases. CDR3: CSARVQGSMNTEAFF. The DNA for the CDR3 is TGCAGTGCTAGAGTACAGGGGAGCATGAACACTGAAGCTTTCTTT.

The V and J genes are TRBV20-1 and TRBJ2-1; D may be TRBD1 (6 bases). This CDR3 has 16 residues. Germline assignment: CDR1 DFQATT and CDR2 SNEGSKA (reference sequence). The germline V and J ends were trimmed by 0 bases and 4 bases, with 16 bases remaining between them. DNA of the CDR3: TGCAGTGCTAGAGATCCCGGGACACCATTTTACAATGAGCAGTTCTTC. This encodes CSARDPGTPFYNEQFF.

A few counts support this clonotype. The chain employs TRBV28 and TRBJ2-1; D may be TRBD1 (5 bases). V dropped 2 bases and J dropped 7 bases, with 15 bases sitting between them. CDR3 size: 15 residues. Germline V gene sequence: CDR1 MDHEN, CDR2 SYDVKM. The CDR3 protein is CASSLRQGRVNEQFF. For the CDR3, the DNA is TGTGCCAGCAGTTTACGCCAGGGCAGGGTGAATGAGCAGTTCTTC. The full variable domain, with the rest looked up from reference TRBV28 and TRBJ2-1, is DVKVTQSSRYLVKRTGEKVFLECVQDMDHENMFWYRQDPGLGLRLIYFSYDVKMKEKGDIPEGYSVSREKKERFSLILESASTNQTSMYLCASSLRQGRVNEQFFGPGTRLTVL.